The rows below give T cell receptor beta chains drawn from one sample of a study of blood T cell repertoires in COVID-19. The data were produced by immunoSEQ multiplex PCR, yet TCRdb's version contains in-frame clones alone and is incomplete. The data contain 14,000 or so clones, 75% to 90% of them seen just once; the ten biggest clones take up approximately 15%. Input material: peripheral blood. The receptors were sampled from a human donor in a cohort sampled during active COVID-19. CDR3s include the opening cysteine and the closing phenylalanine or tryptophan. A D gene is named only where the DNA matches it firmly. A row's size may be missing; if present it is once, few, many or a size class.

j_gene	v_gene	d_gene	abundance	CDR3aa	CDR3nt
TRBJ2-1	TRBV4-1	TRBD2	-	CASSQVLQRETNGEQFF	TGCGCCAGCAGCCAAGTCCTCCAGCGGGAGACGAATGGTGAGCAGTTCTTC
TRBJ1-5	TRBV28	TRBD1	-	CASRGTGSSQPQHF	TGTGCCAGCAGGGGGACAGGGAGTTCTCAGCCCCAGCATTTT
TRBJ2-1	TRBV24-1	TRBD2	-	CATSELSGRRIF	TGTGCCACCAGTGAGTTAAGCGGGAGGCGGATCTTC
TRBJ1-2	TRBV5-1	-	once	CASSEDLRGYGYTF	TGCGCCAGCAGCGAGGACCTCAGGGGCTATGGCTACACCTTC
TRBJ2-1	TRBV5-4	-	-	CASSLNYEQFF	TGTGCCAGCAGCTTGAACTATGAGCAGTTCTTC
TRBJ2-5	TRBV27	TRBD1	-	CASSQGAQETQYF	TGTGCCAGCAGTCAGGGGGCGCAAGAGACCCAGTACTTC
TRBJ1-5	TRBV4-2	-	once	CASSPTQGYNQPQHF	TGTGCCAGCAGCCCGACACAGGGTTATAATCAGCCCCAGCATTTT
TRBJ1-5	TRBV5-1	-	-	CASRAGVYGNQPQHF	TGCGCCAGCCGCGCGGGGGTATATGGCAATCAGCCCCAGCATTTT
TRBJ1-4	TRBV2	TRBD1	few	CASTLQGRVNEKLFF	TGTGCCAGCACCCTACAGGGGAGAGTTAATGAAAAACTGTTTTTT
TRBJ1-2	TRBV3-1/TRBV3-2	TRBD1	-	CASSQEDRDVWHGYTF	TGTGCCAGCAGCCAAGAGGACAGGGATGTATGGCATGGCTACACCTTC